The clone carrying this T cell receptor (beta chain) was seen many times. Its antigen is undetermined. Initially, at the first diagnosis of hyperthyroidism and before any ophthalmopathy symptoms, blood was sampled. PBMCs were obtained from approximately 10 ml fresh peripheral blood. The entry originates in a study of T cells in Graves' hyperthyroidism and ophthalmopathy. Findings and caveats of the study: The model's output predicted ophthalmopathy at a median of roughly 6 months prior to onset. Stable hyperthyroidism and ophthalmopathy were separated using 13 V-J signatures.

CDR1 and CDR2 (germline): KGHDR, SFDVKD. V was clipped by 8 bases and J by 0 bases, with 16 bases between them. The CDR3 runs 15 residues. RNA transcripts gave rise to amplified TCR beta CDR3 regions. The primer set for the first-round RT-PCR of the TCR CDR3 was HTBI. One entry per CDR3 protein results from TCRdb running MiXCR on the multiplex PCR reads. The repertoire includes around 260,000 distinct CDR3 sequences, around 25% of them detected once, and around 30% sits in the top ten. The sequence was obtained from a man aged 35-49 years with Graves' hyperthyroidism that later progressed to Graves' ophthalmopathy. The sequenced sample was blood. The V gene is TRBV24-1, the J gene TRBJ2-7; D is possibly TRBD1 or TRBD2 (5 bases each). The DNA for the CDR3 is TGTGCCACCATTACCGGGACGCTAAGCTCCTACGAGCAGTACTTC. Translating it yields CATITGTLSSYEQYF.